This T cell receptor beta chain was sequenced during a study of T cell repertoires in cytomegalovirus infection. In its sample, this clonotype was seen a few times. TCRdb analysed the reads with MiXCR anew, one entry per CDR3 protein. The sample yields about 530,000 distinct CDR3 sequences, around 27% seen once. CDR1 is MDHEN and CDR2 is SYDVKM in the germline V gene. The CDR3 length is 13 residues. With 8 bases removed from V and 6 bases from J, the gap between germline ends came to 13 bases. This chain joins TRBV28 and TRBJ1-4; D is unresolved. Input material: PBMCs. The TCR comes from a human donor in good health (CMV status not recorded). Some clones in this sample may be carry-over from other donors' samples. The DNA of the CDR3 is TGTGCCAGCCATGGACGGAAGGATGAAAAACTGTTTTTT. The encoded protein is CASHGRKDEKLFF.